This entry lists 10 T cell receptor beta chains sequenced from one sample in a study of blood T cell repertoires in COVID-19. The method was immunoSEQ multiplex PCR; TCRdb's version includes in-frame clones alone and lacks a portion of them. The table lists approximately 70,000 clones, roughly 70% of them singletons. Input material: PBMCs or T cells enriched from blood (not recorded which). The receptors were gathered from a woman in her fifties or sixties who had been exposed to COVID-19.

The rearrangement uses TRBV5-4 and TRBJ2-7, with D tentatively TRBD1 (5 bases). The CDR3 loop spans 16 amino acids. Germline V gene sequence: CDR1 SGHNT, CDR2 YYREEE (reference sequence). Trimming cost V 0 bases and J 4 bases, with 17 bases left between them. The CDR3 region has the DNA TGTGCCAGCAGCTTGGGGGGCGCCGTCGGAGAATACGAGCAGTACTTC. Its protein product is CASSLGGAVGEYEQYF.

This clone has only a few counts. The rearrangement links TRBV28 to TRBJ1-2, with TRBD1 as a possible D gene (6 bases). Germline V CDR1 and CDR2: MDHEN, SYDVKM. Trimming left V 3 bases short and J 5 bases short, with 10 bases between. The CDR3 has 13 amino acids. In nucleotides, the CDR3 is TGTGCCAGCAGTTTGGCAGGGGCGTATGGCTACACCTTC. Protein sequence: CASSLAGAYGYTF.

The chain joins TRBV5-6 to TRBJ1-1, with D perhaps TRBD1 (6 bases). Per germline, CDR1 SGHDT and CDR2 YYEEEE. CDR3 size: 14 residues. Trimming took off 4 bases at V and 0 bases at J, with 10 bases between the two ends. CDR3: CASSPGQMNTEAFF. In DNA, the CDR3 is TGTGCCAGCAGCCCCGGACAGATGAACACTGAAGCTTTCTTT.

This chain joins TRBV5-4 and TRBJ1-5, with unresolved D. V was cut by 0 bases and J by 4 bases, with 11 bases left in between. Germline V gene data show CDR1 as SGHNT and CDR2 as YYREEE (reference sequence). CDR3 length: 15 amino acids. This chain's CDR3 is CASSLDVGPNQPQHF. DNA of the CDR3: TGTGCCAGCAGCTTGGATGTTGGGCCAAATCAGCCCCAGCATTTT.

This chain uses TRBV19 with TRBJ1-1, with D unclear. The CDR3 has 14 residues. The V end lost 2 bases, the J end lost 4 bases, and 11 bases lay between the germline ends. Germline lookup yields CDR1 LNHDA and CDR2 SQIVND (reference sequence). The CDR3 loop reads CASSIKALGTEAFF. The DNA for the CDR3 is TGTGCCAGTAGTATAAAGGCTCTAGGCACTGAAGCTTTCTTT.

This clone was found many times. CDR3 DNA sequence: TGTGCCAGCAGCTTAGTGGGCGGGAGCGTTGCCGGGGAGCTGTTTTTT. This gives the protein CASSLVGGSVAGELFF. The V call is TRBV7-2, the J call TRBJ2-2, with 7 bases aligning to TRBD2. Per the germline V gene, CDR1 is SGHTA and CDR2 is FQGNSA. Trimming cost V 1 base and J 6 bases; bases outside gene matches: 8. The CDR3 has 16 amino acids.

The V and J genes are TRBV7-9 and TRBJ2-3; TRBD2 might be the D (6 bases). This CDR3 region has 15 residues. Germline V gene sequence: CDR1 SEHNR, CDR2 FQNEAQ (reference sequence). V was trimmed by 2 bases and J by 3 bases, leaving 12 bases between them. The CDR3 loop is CASSLSRRGTDTQYF. In DNA form, the CDR3 reads TGTGCCAGCAGCTTAAGTAGGAGGGGAACAGATACGCAGTATTTT.

The V call is TRBV2, the J call TRBJ2-7, with D unresolved. CDR1 is SNHLY and CDR2 is FYNNEI in the germline V gene. The CDR3 runs to 12 residues. With 4 bases removed from V and 5 bases from J, the gap between germline ends came to 9 bases. The DNA of the CDR3 is TGTGCCAGCAGTGTCGTTTTCGACGAGCAGTACTTC. Amino acids: CASSVVFDEQYF.

This clone appeared once. V usage is TRBV6-5 and J usage is TRBJ2-1; TRBD2 matches at 7 bases. Germline V gives CDR1 MNHEY, CDR2 SVGAGI. This CDR3 is 13 amino acids long. The V gene end was trimmed by 7 bases and the J gene end by 6 bases; junction bases not matched to a gene: 6. The CDR3 sequence is CASKGGSGNEQFF. The CDR3 nucleotides are TGTGCCAGCAAGGGAGGGAGTGGCAATGAGCAGTTCTTC.

This clone appeared a few times. V and J are TRBV2 and TRBJ1-6, with TRBD1 matching 7 bases. CDR3 size: 17 residues. Germline lookup yields CDR1 SNHLY and CDR2 FYNNEI. J was trimmed by 7 bases and V by 1 base; bases with no gene match: 10. The CDR3 reads CASSEGPGRGLNSPLHF. The CDR3 DNA follows: TGTGCCAGCAGTGAAGGGCCCGGGAGGGGGCTAAATTCACCCCTCCACTTT.